A single sample is the source of the 23 T cell receptor beta chains below, sequenced in a study of CD8+ T cells in alopecia areata. Following RNA extraction, reverse transcription yielded cDNA that acted as the sequencing template. Method: immunoSEQ multiplex PCR; TCRdb's copy keeps in-frame clones and lacks some. The sample yields roughly 130,000 clones, approximately 58% seen once. Sequencing was performed on CD4+ T cells sorted from blood, taken at week 0. The receptors stem from a human donor with alopecia areata.

The chain uses TRBV7-3 and TRBJ2-3; the D is unclear. This CDR3 is 11 amino acids long. The germline gives CDR1 SGHTA, CDR2 FQGTGA. V was clipped by 3 bases and J by 5 bases, with 3 bases between them. The DNA for the CDR3 is TGTGCCAGCAGCTTCGGAGATACGCAGTATTTT. Translation gives CASSFGDTQYF.

V gene TRBV7-3 combines with J gene TRBJ2-1; no definite D call. Germline assignment: CDR1 SGHTA and CDR2 FQGTGA. Trimming cost V 4 bases and J 8 bases, with 18 bases left between them. CDR3 length equals 15 residues. CDR3 region: CASSSEPGVIDEQFF. The CDR3 region has the DNA TGTGCCAGCAGCTCAGAACCAGGTGTTATCGATGAGCAGTTCTTC.

This clone was counted a single time. The chain joins TRBV18 to TRBJ1-4, with D unresolved. CDR1 is KGHSH and CDR2 is LQKENI in the germline V gene. Trimming shortened V by 2 bases and J by 1 base, and 8 bases separated the two germline ends. The CDR3 runs 15 residues. CDR3 amino acids: CASSPLAGTNEKLFF. CDR3 nucleotides: TGTGCCAGCTCACCATTGGCAGGAACTAATGAAAAACTGTTTTTT.

The chain joins TRBV7-2 to TRBJ1-1; D is ambiguous. CDR3 length equals 11 residues. V shed 3 bases and J shed 1 base, with 0 bases lying between them. CDR1 is SGHTA and CDR2 is FQGNSA in the germline V gene. In DNA, the CDR3 is TGTGCCAGCAGCTTGAACACTGAAGCTTTCTTT. Translated, it gives CASSLNTEAFF. The full variable domain, rest sourced from reference TRBV7-2 and TRBJ1-1, is GAGVSQSPSNKVTEKGKDVELRCDPISGHTALYWYRQSLGQGLEFLIYFQGNSAPDKSGLPSDRFSAERTGGSVSTLTIQRTQQEDSAVYLCASSLNTEAFFGQGTRLTVV.

The rearrangement uses TRBV4-1 and TRBJ2-3; unclear D gene. CDR1 and CDR2 from the germline V gene are MGHRA and YSYEKL. The V gene lost 0 bases and the J gene lost 7 bases, with 14 bases spanning the gap. This CDR3 spans 15 amino acids. CDR3 sequence reads: CASSQDVLPVYTQYF. DNA of the CDR3: TGCGCCAGCAGCCAAGACGTCCTCCCTGTTTATACGCAGTATTTT.

The chain employs TRBV5-1 and TRBJ2-1, with D hard to call. The V gene's germline CDR1 is SGHRS and CDR2 YFSETQ. V was shortened by 0 bases and J by 6 bases, with 7 bases between the two germline ends. The CDR3 extends over 13 amino acids. In DNA, the CDR3 is TGCGCCAGCAGCTTGGATAGGAGCAATGAGCAGTTCTTC. Translated: CASSLDRSNEQFF.

The V gene is TRBV11-1, the J gene TRBJ2-4; D ambiguous. Germline-derived CDR1 and CDR2 are SGHAT and FQDESV (reference sequence). Trimming shortened V by 1 base and J by 0 bases, and 1 base separated the two germline ends. CDR3 length equals 13 residues. The CDR3 DNA follows: TGTGCCAGCAGCTTAGGAGCCAAAAACATTCAGTACTTC. Its protein product is CASSLGAKNIQYF. Drawing the rest from reference TRBV11-1 and TRBJ2-4, the complete variable domain is EAEVAQSPRYKITEKSQAVAFWCDPISGHATLYWYRQILGQGPELLVQFQDESVVDDSQLPKDRFSAERLKGVDSTLKIQPAELGDSAMYLCASSLGAKNIQYFGAGTRLSVL.

This clone was detected a few times. V gene TRBV9 combines with J gene TRBJ2-3; 9 bases line up with TRBD2. Germline assignment: CDR1 SGDLS and CDR2 YYNGEE. The CDR3 runs 15 residues. J gave up 5 bases and V 3 bases, and 7 bases lay outside the gene matches. The CDR3 loop reads CASSASGVRVDTQYF. In DNA form, the CDR3 reads TGTGCCAGCAGCGCTAGCGGGGTACGGGTAGATACGCAGTATTTT.

As DNA, the CDR3 is TGTGCCACATCCGGGGACCGCGGGGGTGAGCAGTACTTC. Its protein is CATSGDRGGEQYF. The chain recombines TRBV7-2 with TRBJ2-7; 7 bases match TRBD2. CDR1 is SGHTA and CDR2 is FQGNSA in the germline V gene. There are 13 residues in the CDR3. Trimming removed 10 bases from V and 7 bases from J; junction bases left unmatched: 13.

V is TRBV9 and J is TRBJ2-3, with 9 bases lining up with TRBD1. CDR3 length: 16 amino acids. V shed 0 bases, J shed 4 bases, and the junction held 6 bases outside the gene matches. CDR1 and CDR2 from the germline V gene are SGDLS and YYNGEE. CDR3 sequence reads: CASSVAGTGTSDTQYF. CDR3 nucleotide sequence: TGTGCCAGCAGCGTAGCCGGGACAGGGACTTCAGATACGCAGTATTTT.

This clone was observed a single time. The chain recombines TRBV5-1 with TRBJ2-7; 9 bases match TRBD1. After removal of 4 bases from V and 1 base from J, the junction contained 6 bases not matched to a gene. CDR3 length equals 15 residues. Germline V gene data show CDR1 as SGHRS and CDR2 as YFSETQ. CDR3 bases: TGCGCCAGCAGCCCCGGGACAGGGAAATCCTACGAGCAGTACTTC. Translated, it gives CASSPGTGKSYEQYF.

The chain uses TRBV7-2 and TRBJ2-3, with D unclear. The V gene's germline CDR1 is SGHTA and CDR2 FQGNSA. The CDR3 spans 12 residues. V gave up 0 bases and J gave up 6 bases, with 4 bases separating them. The CDR3 DNA is TGTGCCAGCAGCTTAGCCCGGGATACGCAGTATTTT. The encoded protein is CASSLARDTQYF.

The V and J genes are TRBV28 and TRBJ2-7, with unresolved D. Trimming cost V 3 bases and J 4 bases, with 7 bases left between them. Germline loops: CDR1 MDHEN, CDR2 SYDVKM. CDR3 length equals 12 residues. CDR3 nucleotide sequence: TGTGCCAGCAGTTTGGTACTTTACGAGCAGTACTTC. Translating it yields CASSLVLYEQYF.

The CDR3 loop is CASSAGAGANVLTF. CDR3 in DNA: TGTGCCAGCAGTGCGGGGGCTGGGGCCAACGTCCTGACTTTC. The V call is TRBV2, the J call TRBJ2-6; a possible D gene is TRBD2 (6 bases). V was clipped by 4 bases and J by 2 bases, with 6 bases between them. This CDR3 contains 14 residues. CDR1 SNHLY and CDR2 FYNNEI come from the germline V gene.

The chain carries TRBV7-2 and TRBJ2-1; TRBD1 is a possible D gene (6 bases). The V gene lost 2 bases and the J gene lost 8 bases, with 13 bases spanning the gap. The CDR3 spans 14 residues. Germline assignment: CDR1 SGHTA and CDR2 FQGNSA. CDR3 sequence: CASSLTPGEYEQFF. As DNA, the CDR3 is TGTGCCAGCAGCTTAACCCCAGGGGAGTATGAGCAGTTCTTC.

This clone was counted only a few times. This rearrangement joins TRBV7-9 to TRBJ1-3; D is unclear. Germline CDR1 and CDR2: SEHNR and FQNEAQ (reference sequence). The V end lost 1 base, the J end lost 2 bases, and 6 bases lay between the germline ends. The CDR3 has 14 residues. The CDR3 region has the DNA TGTGCCAGCAGCTTAGACCAGGCTGGAAACACCATATATTTT. This translates into CASSLDQAGNTIYF.

J is TRBJ2-5 and V is TRBV7-9; TRBD2 agrees at 8 bases. Germline V lookup: CDR1 SEHNR, CDR2 FQNEAQ (reference sequence). This CDR3 contains 13 residues. The CDR3 is CAAARGVQETQYF. The DNA of the CDR3 is TGTGCTGCCGCGCGGGGGGTTCAAGAGACCCAGTACTTC.

This clone was observed a few times. The J gene is TRBJ2-7, the V gene TRBV5-4; 9 bases line up with TRBD2. The V gene's germline CDR1 is SGHNT and CDR2 YYREEE (reference sequence). Trimming removed 3 bases from V and 0 bases from J; junction bases left unmatched: 4. The CDR3 is 15 amino acids. CDR3 in DNA: TGTGCCAGCAGCTACTCTAGCGGGGCCTCCTACGAGCAGTACTTC. The encoded protein is CASSYSSGASYEQYF.

This clone showed up just a few times. The V call is TRBV30, the J call TRBJ2-3; D is unclear. CDR1 is GTSNPN, CDR2 SVGIG, per germline (reference sequence). Trimming shortened V by 7 bases and J by 5 bases, and 16 bases separated the two germline ends. This CDR3 region has 13 residues. The CDR3 DNA is TGTGCCTTAGCCGCCAGCCTGCAAGATACGCAGTATTTT. It specifies CALAASLQDTQYF. Combining the CDR3 with reference TRBV30 and TRBJ2-3 gives the whole variable domain SQTIHQWPATLVQPVGSPLSLECTVEGTSNPNLYWYRQAAGRGLQLLFYSVGIGQISSEVPQNLSASRPQDRQFILSSKKLLLSDSGFYLCALAASLQDTQYFGPGTRLTVL.

This sequence joins TRBV5-1 and TRBJ1-3; D ambiguous. Germline-derived CDR1 and CDR2 are SGHRS and YFSETQ. This CDR3 comprises 15 residues. V shed 0 bases and J shed 0 bases, with 7 bases lying between them. The CDR3 nucleotides read TGCGCCAGCAGCTTGGAGACTTCCTCTGGAAACACCATATATTTT. It translates to CASSLETSSGNTIYF.

The V and J genes are TRBV4-1 and TRBJ2-7, with D perhaps matching TRBD2 (6 bases). Germline values: CDR1 MGHRA, CDR2 YSYEKL. Deletions cut 4 bases from V and 0 bases from J, with 10 bases between. This CDR3 is built from 14 residues. DNA of the CDR3: TGCGCCAGCAGCCTTGGAGGGCCCTCCTACGAGCAGTACTTC. The encoded protein is CASSLGGPSYEQYF.

This clone has just one count. The rearrangement links TRBV7-9 to TRBJ1-2; D is unresolved. The CDR3 runs to 14 residues. The germline V gene encodes CDR1 SEHNR and CDR2 FQNEAQ (reference sequence). Between the trimmed V and J ends, which lost 6 bases and 3 bases, there was a span of 14 bases. The CDR3 spells CASSQAAADYGYTF. CDR3 nucleotides: TGTGCCAGCAGTCAGGCGGCAGCCGACTATGGCTACACCTTC.

V gene TRBV18 combines with J gene TRBJ2-4; D not certain. The CDR3 loop spans 15 amino acids. V lost 3 bases and J lost 5, with 14 bases in between. CDR1 is KGHSH and CDR2 is LQKENI in the germline V gene. The CDR3 reads CASSPSRDGQNIQYF. CDR3 nucleotide sequence: TGTGCCAGCTCACCTTCCCGCGATGGGCAAAACATTCAGTACTTC.